This TCR beta chain came from a study of control samples from healthy donors and cancer patients. Looked up from germline, CDR1 is MNHEY and CDR2 is SMNVEV (reference sequence). The CDR3 consists of 13 residues. J lost 0 bases, V lost 8 bases, and 0 bases had no gene match. Using immunoSEQ multiplex PCR, the repertoire was profiled, and TCRdb retains in-frame clones only, with some absent. The profile shows approximately 90,000 clones, roughly 86% of them singletons. The V call is TRBV27, the J call TRBJ2-3, with 9 bases that match TRBD1. This clonotype was sampled from a man aged 25-45 years in good health. Sequencing used blood. The CDR3 DNA sequence: TGTGCCAGCGGGACAGGGAGCACAGATACGCAGTATTTT. Protein product: CASGTGSTDTQYF.